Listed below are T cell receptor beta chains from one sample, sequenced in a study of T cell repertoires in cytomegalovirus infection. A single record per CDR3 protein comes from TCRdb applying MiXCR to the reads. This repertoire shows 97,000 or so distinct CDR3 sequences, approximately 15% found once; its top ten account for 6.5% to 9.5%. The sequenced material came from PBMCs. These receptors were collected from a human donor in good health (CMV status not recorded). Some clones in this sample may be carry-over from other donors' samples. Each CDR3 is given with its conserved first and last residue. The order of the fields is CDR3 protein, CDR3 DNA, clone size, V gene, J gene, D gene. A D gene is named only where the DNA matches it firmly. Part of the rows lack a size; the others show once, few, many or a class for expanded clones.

CDR3aa: CASSLRQVMNTEAFF; CDR3nt: TGTGCCAGCAGTTTAAGGCAGGTGATGAACACTGAAGCTTTCTTT; abundance: many; v_gene: TRBV12-3/TRBV12-4; j_gene: TRBJ1-1; d_gene: -
CDR3aa: CASTPPGENTEAFF; CDR3nt: TGTGCCAGCACCCCGCCGGGGGAGAACACTGAAGCTTTCTTT; abundance: few; v_gene: TRBV5-4; j_gene: TRBJ1-1; d_gene: -
CDR3aa: CASSGRQAPNSPLHF; CDR3nt: TGTGCCAGCAGCGGAAGACAGGCACCGAATTCACCCCTCCATTTT; abundance: -; v_gene: TRBV7-2; j_gene: TRBJ1-6; d_gene: -
CDR3aa: CASSNSPGTIYF; CDR3nt: TGTGCCAGCAGCAACAGCCCCGGCACCATATATTTT; abundance: many; v_gene: TRBV14; j_gene: TRBJ1-3; d_gene: -
CDR3aa: CASSFRGLYFAFF; CDR3nt: TGTGCCAGCAGTTTCCGGGGGCTTTATTTCGCTTTCTTT; abundance: -; v_gene: TRBV12-3/TRBV12-4; j_gene: TRBJ1-1; d_gene: -
CDR3aa: CSARDRSDQPQHF; CDR3nt: TGCAGTGCTAGAGATCGTAGCGATCAGCCCCAGCATTTT; abundance: many; v_gene: TRBV20-1; j_gene: TRBJ1-5; d_gene: -
CDR3aa: CASGQDRGNTEAFF; CDR3nt: TGTGCCAGCGGCCAGGACAGGGGCAACACTGAAGCTTTCTTT; abundance: many; v_gene: TRBV7-9; j_gene: TRBJ1-1; d_gene: TRBD1
CDR3aa: CSSKRAQETQYF; CDR3nt: TGCAGCTCCAAGCGGGCCCAAGAGACCCAGTACTTC; abundance: few; v_gene: TRBV29-1; j_gene: TRBJ2-5; d_gene: -
CDR3aa: CSADPLGVKNIQYF; CDR3nt: TGCAGTGCAGACCCCCTCGGGGTCAAAAACATTCAGTACTTC; abundance: -; v_gene: TRBV20-1; j_gene: TRBJ2-4; d_gene: -
CDR3aa: CSAKLPGYTTGEQYF; CDR3nt: TGCAGTGCTAAGCTACCGGGATACACAACGGGAGAGCAGTACTTC; abundance: few; v_gene: TRBV20-1; j_gene: TRBJ2-7; d_gene: -
CDR3aa: CAIGPSPTDRYF; CDR3nt: TGTGCCATCGGGCCATCACCGACAGACCGGTACTTC; abundance: -; v_gene: TRBV10-3; j_gene: TRBJ2-7; d_gene: -
CDR3aa: CSFSDGIQETQYF; CDR3nt: TGCAGCTTTTCGGACGGAATCCAAGAGACCCAGTACTTC; abundance: few; v_gene: TRBV29-1; j_gene: TRBJ2-5; d_gene: -
CDR3aa: CASSSHAGDTTDTQYF; CDR3nt: TGTGCCAGCAGCTCGCACGCGGGGGACACCACAGATACGCAGTATTTT; abundance: many; v_gene: TRBV7-2; j_gene: TRBJ2-3; d_gene: -
CDR3aa: CASSPPGGESDTQYF; CDR3nt: TGTGCCAGCTCACCACCCGGGGGGGAATCAGATACGCAGTATTTT; abundance: -; v_gene: TRBV18; j_gene: TRBJ2-3; d_gene: TRBD2
CDR3aa: CASSLELAGGNTQYF; CDR3nt: TGTGCCAGCAGCTTAGAACTAGCGGGGGGGAATACGCAGTATTTT; abundance: many; v_gene: TRBV7-2; j_gene: TRBJ2-3; d_gene: TRBD2
CDR3aa: CASSYVGQGAETQYF; CDR3nt: TGTGCCAGCAGTTACGTCGGACAGGGGGCCGAGACCCAGTACTTC; abundance: -; v_gene: TRBV6-2/TRBV6-3; j_gene: TRBJ2-5; d_gene: TRBD1
CDR3aa: CAWKNGDEQFF; CDR3nt: TGTGCCTGGAAGAATGGCGACGAGCAGTTCTTC; abundance: -; v_gene: TRBV30; j_gene: TRBJ2-1; d_gene: -
CDR3aa: CASSRGGTGTYEQYF; CDR3nt: TGTGCCAGCAGCCGAGGCGGGACTGGGACCTACGAGCAGTACTTC; abundance: few; v_gene: TRBV4-2; j_gene: TRBJ2-7; d_gene: -
CDR3aa: CASSFHATGGLVHEQFF; CDR3nt: TGTGCCAGCAGCTTCCACGCGACAGGGGGCTTGGTGCATGAGCAGTTCTTC; abundance: many; v_gene: TRBV7-8; j_gene: TRBJ2-1; d_gene: TRBD1
CDR3aa: CASRPWSRAPNTEAFF; CDR3nt: TGTGCCAGCAGGCCCTGGTCGAGGGCCCCGAACACTGAAGCTTTCTTT; abundance: many; v_gene: TRBV12-3/TRBV12-4; j_gene: TRBJ1-1; d_gene: -
CDR3aa: CASSWSPEVNYGYTF; CDR3nt: TGTGCCAGCAGCTGGAGCCCTGAGGTTAACTATGGCTACACCTTC; abundance: many; v_gene: TRBV7-8; j_gene: TRBJ1-2; d_gene: -
CDR3aa: CSAPDRVSNYGYTF; CDR3nt: TGCAGTGCTCCGGACAGGGTGTCGAACTATGGCTACACCTTC; abundance: few; v_gene: TRBV20-1; j_gene: TRBJ1-2; d_gene: TRBD1
CDR3aa: CASSQDLGLGGNTIYF; CDR3nt: TGCGCCAGCAGCCAAGATCTAGGGTTAGGAGGAAACACCATATATTTT; abundance: few; v_gene: TRBV4-1; j_gene: TRBJ1-3; d_gene: -
CDR3aa: CASSLGRFYEQYF; CDR3nt: TGTGCCAGCAGCTTAGGACGGTTCTACGAGCAGTACTTC; abundance: many; v_gene: TRBV7-2; j_gene: TRBJ2-7; d_gene: -
CDR3aa: CASSRDRTEAFF; CDR3nt: TGTGCCAGCAGCAGGGACAGGACTGAAGCTTTCTTT; abundance: few; v_gene: TRBV12-3/TRBV12-4; j_gene: TRBJ1-1; d_gene: TRBD1
CDR3aa: CASRTDRTEAFF; CDR3nt: TGTGCCAGTAGGACCGATCGCACTGAAGCTTTCTTT; abundance: few; v_gene: TRBV6-1; j_gene: TRBJ1-1; d_gene: -
CDR3aa: CASSQRTRSGNTIYF; CDR3nt: TGTGCCAGTAGCCAACGGACACGCTCTGGAAACACCATATATTTT; abundance: -; v_gene: TRBV19; j_gene: TRBJ1-3; d_gene: -
CDR3aa: CASRPRDSQETQYF; CDR3nt: TGTGCCAGCAGACCCCGGGACAGTCAAGAGACCCAGTACTTC; abundance: few; v_gene: TRBV5-6; j_gene: TRBJ2-5; d_gene: TRBD1
CDR3aa: CASSPSLAINTEAFF; CDR3nt: TGTGCCAGCTCACCAAGTCTGGCGATAAACACTGAAGCTTTCTTT; abundance: -; v_gene: TRBV18; j_gene: TRBJ1-1; d_gene: -
CDR3aa: CASGPDRGHPNEKLFF; CDR3nt: TGTGCCAGCGGCCCCGACAGGGGGCATCCTAATGAAAAACTGTTTTTT; abundance: few; v_gene: TRBV25-1; j_gene: TRBJ1-4; d_gene: TRBD1
CDR3aa: CASSSFSVYGYTF; CDR3nt: TGTGCCAGCAGCTCGTTTAGTGTCTATGGCTACACCTTC; abundance: -; v_gene: TRBV5-6; j_gene: TRBJ1-2; d_gene: -
CDR3aa: CATKGLAKYNEQFF; CDR3nt: TGTGCCACCAAAGGACTAGCGAAGTACAATGAGCAGTTCTTC; abundance: -; v_gene: TRBV19; j_gene: TRBJ2-1; d_gene: TRBD2
CDR3aa: CASSLSARGEAGYTF; CDR3nt: TGTGCCAGCAGTTTATCGGCCCGGGGCGAAGCGGGCTACACCTTC; abundance: medium-sized; v_gene: TRBV27; j_gene: TRBJ1-2; d_gene: -